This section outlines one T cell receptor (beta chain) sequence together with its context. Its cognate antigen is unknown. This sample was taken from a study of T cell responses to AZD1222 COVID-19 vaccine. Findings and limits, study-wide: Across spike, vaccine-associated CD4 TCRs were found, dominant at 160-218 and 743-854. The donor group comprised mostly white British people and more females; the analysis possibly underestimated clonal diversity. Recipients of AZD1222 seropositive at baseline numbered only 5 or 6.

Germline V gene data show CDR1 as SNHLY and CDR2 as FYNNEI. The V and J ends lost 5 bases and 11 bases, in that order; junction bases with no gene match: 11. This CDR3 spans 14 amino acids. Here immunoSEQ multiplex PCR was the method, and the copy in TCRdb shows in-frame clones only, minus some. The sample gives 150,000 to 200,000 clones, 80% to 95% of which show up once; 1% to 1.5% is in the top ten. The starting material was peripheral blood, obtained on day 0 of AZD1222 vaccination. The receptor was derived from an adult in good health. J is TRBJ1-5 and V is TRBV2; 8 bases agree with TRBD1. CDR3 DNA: TGTGCCAGCAGTCCAACAGGGGGACTCGTCGCCCAGCATTTT. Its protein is CASSPTGGLVAQHF.